The present entry profiles one T cell receptor beta chain with its context. The sample originates from a study of blood T cell repertoires in COVID-19. The CDR3 is made up of 11 amino acids. Trimming shortened V by 4 bases and J by 5 bases, and 8 bases separated the two germline ends. Germline CDR1 and CDR2: GTSNPN and SVGIG (reference sequence). Libraries were prepared by immunoSEQ multiplex PCR; TCRdb keeps only in-frame clonotypes and omits some of them. The data hold 120,000 or so clones, with roughly 83% observed a single time. The source is a middle-aged man with active or convalescent COVID-19. This chain connects TRBV30 to TRBJ2-5; no clear D. Input material: peripheral blood. Written as DNA, the CDR3 is TGTGCCTGGACTAGTGTTGAGACCCAGTACTTC. Translation: CAWTSVETQYF.